This T cell receptor (beta chain) originates from a study of regulatory T cells in long-lasting Graves disease. Study in general: Positive TSH receptor antibodies alongside over 5 years of antithyroid drugs were what marked Graves' disease as persistent. Study conclusions and caveats: TRBV28, TRBJ1-2 and TRBJ2-5 emerged as the favored segments in persistent disease. The study found persistent patients shared more public clonotypes (approximately 2,700) than new patients (around 1,000).

Time point of the sample: persistent/refractory GD, antithyroid drugs over 5 years with positive TRAb. PBMC-extracted RNA yielded the TCR library. This CDR3 comprises 12 residues. Between the trimmed V and J ends, which lost 6 bases and 2 bases, there was a span of 11 bases. Per germline, CDR1 SQVTM and CDR2 ANQGSEA. This clonotype was found many times. Its antigen is as yet unknown. With iRepertoire HTBI primers and Arm-PCR of CDR3 regions, TCR beta libraries were built. Per the study methods: The study identified 62 TRBV and some 15 TRBJ segments across samples. TCRdb recomputed calls from the multiplex PCR reads with MiXCR, one row per CDR3 protein. These V and J calls originate from TCRdb's pipeline instead of the authors' own analysis. The data hold some 370,000 distinct CDR3 sequences, with roughly 23% observed a single time.

The source material was peripheral blood mononuclear cells (PBMCs), sampled when the disease was refractory, from a patient treated with antithyroid drugs. The source of this sequence is a woman aged 40 to 55 with Graves disease. This sequence joins TRBV29-1 and TRBJ2-7; the D gene could be TRBD1 or TRBD2 (5 bases each). CDR3 in amino acids: CSVRDGTYEQYF. The CDR3 region has the DNA TGCAGCGTACGGGACGGTACCTACGAGCAGTACTTC.